This TCR beta chain was retrieved from a study of T cell changes during pregnancy in multiple sclerosis. Germline CDR1 is SEHNR and CDR2 is FQNEAQ (reference sequence). The CDR3 runs 14 residues. Trimming took 5 bases from V and 5 from J, leaving 16 bases between them. Profiling relied on immunoSEQ multiplex PCR, and the TCRdb table lists in-frame clones only, not all of them. Found here are approximately 40,000 clones, 88% of them singletons; the top ten hold 1% to 1.5%. The rearrangement uses TRBV7-9 and TRBJ2-7, with D possibly being TRBD1 (6 bases). This TCR was sampled from a female donor with multiple sclerosis, enrolled in a pregnancy study. The sequencing used CD4+ T cells from peripheral blood mononuclear cells, collected in the second trimester of pregnancy. CDR3 DNA: TGTGCCAGCAGCCAACGGGACAACACAAACGAGCAGTACTTC. Amino acids: CASSQRDNTNEQYF.